Below, 27 T cell receptor beta chains from the same sample are listed, as sequenced in a study of control samples from healthy donors and cancer patients. The method was immunoSEQ multiplex PCR; TCRdb's version includes in-frame clones alone and lacks a portion of them. This table has about 150,000 clones, 93% appearing once. The sample consisted of blood. The receptors stem from a man between 18 and 29 years old in good health.

The V gene is TRBV19, the J gene TRBJ1-1; D remains ambiguous. The CDR3 is 15 amino acids. CDR1 is LNHDA, CDR2 SQIVND, per germline (reference sequence). V was pared by 1 base and J by 3 bases, with 12 bases between. In nucleotides, the CDR3 is TGTGCCAGTAGTATAGTATACAGAACTGACACTGAAGCTTTCTTT. Translating it yields CASSIVYRTDTEAFF.

This clone has just one count. The rearrangement joins TRBV25-1 to TRBJ1-6; D not resolved. Germline CDR1 and CDR2: MGHDK and SYGVNS. V was trimmed by 4 bases and J by 10 bases, leaving 11 bases between them. The CDR3 runs 13 residues. In DNA form, the CDR3 reads TGTGCCAGCAGTGTGGGGATAGGGTCACCCCTCCACTTT. Amino acid sequence: CASSVGIGSPLHF.

This rearrangement joins TRBV7-8 to TRBJ2-1, with a possible D match to TRBD2 (5 bases). Germline V gene sequence: CDR1 SGHVS, CDR2 FQNEAQ. V lost 3 bases and J lost 4, with 13 bases in between. The CDR3 is made up of 15 amino acids. This chain's CDR3 is CASSFARGVYNEQFF. CDR3 nucleotide sequence: TGTGCCAGCAGCTTTGCCCGGGGAGTATACAATGAGCAGTTCTTC.

V is TRBV5-1 and J is TRBJ2-7, with 10 bases fitting TRBD2. Germline values: CDR1 SGHRS, CDR2 YFSETQ. The CDR3 has 16 residues. The V gene end was trimmed by 0 bases and the J gene end by 3 bases; junction bases not matched to a gene: 6. CDR3 amino acids: CASSLARTSGNYEQYF. Written as DNA, the CDR3 is TGCGCCAGCAGCTTGGCCCGTACTAGCGGGAACTACGAGCAGTACTTC.

CDR3 nucleotide sequence: TGTGCCACCAGTCCCACATACCCCGACGTGGATGGCTACACCTTC. Amino acids: CATSPTYPDVDGYTF. The chain couples TRBV24-1 to TRBJ1-2, with D hard to call. V was clipped by 6 bases and J by 6 bases, with 19 bases between them. Germline V gives CDR1 KGHDR, CDR2 SFDVKD. The length of the CDR3 is 15 residues.

V and J are TRBV6-5 and TRBJ1-2, with D perhaps matching TRBD1 (6 bases). Germline lookup yields CDR1 MNHEY and CDR2 SVGAGI. V was shortened by 0 bases and J by 3 bases, with 8 bases between the two germline ends. There are 14 residues in the CDR3. CDR3 amino acids: CASSYSRGYYGYTF. The CDR3 nucleotides read TGTGCCAGCAGTTACTCGAGGGGGTACTATGGCTACACCTTC.

CDR3 DNA: TGTGCCAGCAGGTTGAGGGGGGACTCCTACAATGAGCAGTTCTTC. This translates into CASRLRGDSYNEQFF. The V and J genes are TRBV7-2 and TRBJ2-1; either TRBD1 or TRBD2 may supply D (6 bases each). The CDR3 spans 15 residues. The germline V gene encodes CDR1 SGHTA and CDR2 FQGNSA. Trimming took off 6 bases at V and 0 bases at J, with 12 bases between the two ends. The full variable domain, rest sourced from reference TRBV7-2 and TRBJ2-1, is GAGVSQSPSNKVTEKGKDVELRCDPISGHTALYWYRQSLGQGLEFLIYFQGNSAPDKSGLPSDRFSAERTGGSVSTLTIQRTQQEDSAVYLCASRLRGDSYNEQFFGPGTRLTVL.

This chain uses TRBV19 with TRBJ2-7, with 8 bases matching TRBD2. This CDR3 has 16 amino acids. Per germline, CDR1 LNHDA and CDR2 SQIVND (reference sequence). Trimming cost V 4 bases and J 0 bases; bases outside gene matches: 8. The CDR3 nucleotides are TGTGCCAGTAGTAGCACTAGCGGAGTGAGCTCCTACGAGCAGTACTTC. It encodes CASSSTSGVSSYEQYF.

This clone was detected a few times. The rearrangement joins TRBV4-1 to TRBJ1-1; 9 bases match TRBD1. The CDR3 contains 16 residues. V shed 0 bases, J shed 0 bases, and the junction held 2 bases outside the gene matches. Germline V gene data show CDR1 as MGHRA and CDR2 as YSYEKL. In DNA, the CDR3 is TGCGCCAGCAGCCAAGATGGGACAGGGTTGAACACTGAAGCTTTCTTT. Translation gives CASSQDGTGLNTEAFF.

The chain uses TRBV4-1 and TRBJ2-1; 10 bases match TRBD1. CDR3 length equals 17 residues. Germline CDR1 reads MGHRA; CDR2 reads YSYEKL. V lost 3 bases to trimming and J lost 9 bases; unmatched junction nucleotides: 14. DNA of the CDR3: TGCGCCAGCAGCCACCCACGGGGGACAGGGGTGTCTAGTGAGCAGTTCTTC. As protein: CASSHPRGTGVSSEQFF.

The genes are TRBV9 and TRBJ2-7, with a possible D match to TRBD1 (6 bases). CDR1 and CDR2 from the germline V gene are SGDLS and YYNGEE. The CDR3 consists of 14 residues. The V end lost 4 bases, the J end lost 2 bases, and 13 bases lay between the germline ends. CDR3: CASSPGQSAYEQYF. CDR3 DNA: TGTGCCAGCAGCCCCGGACAGTCAGCCTACGAGCAGTACTTC.

The J gene is TRBJ1-2, the V gene TRBV10-3, with 9 bases that match TRBD1. CDR1 is ENHRY, CDR2 SYGVKD, per germline. The CDR3 has 14 amino acids. Trimming cost V 2 bases and J 6 bases; bases outside gene matches: 4. CDR3 sequence reads: CAISEPGQGNGYTF. Here the CDR3 DNA reads TGTGCCATCAGTGAGCCGGGACAGGGTAATGGCTACACCTTC.

This chain connects TRBV18 to TRBJ1-1; D call uncertain. The CDR3 totals 13 residues. Trimming stripped 3 bases from V and 1 base from J, with 6 bases between. CDR1 KGHSH and CDR2 LQKENI come from the germline V gene. CDR3 sequence reads: CASSPLQNTEAFF. Written as DNA, the CDR3 is TGTGCCAGCTCACCGTTGCAGAACACTGAAGCTTTCTTT. The variable domain in full, with the rest retrieved from reference TRBV18 and TRBJ1-1, is NAGVMQNPRHLVRRRGQEARLRCSPMKGHSHVYWYRQLPEEGLKFMVYLQKENIIDESGMPKERFSAEFPKEGPSILRIQQVVRGDSAAYFCASSPLQNTEAFFGQGTRLTVV.

The chain joins TRBV7-2 to TRBJ2-1, with no clear D. The germline CDR1 and CDR2 sequences are SGHTA and FQGNSA. This CDR3 has 13 residues. V dropped 1 base and J dropped 9 bases, with 10 bases sitting between them. CDR3 region: CASSLDWVSEQFF. The CDR3 coding sequence is TGTGCCAGCAGCTTAGATTGGGTTTCTGAGCAGTTCTTC. Based on the CDR3 plus reference TRBV7-2 and TRBJ2-1, the full variable domain is GAGVSQSPSNKVTEKGKDVELRCDPISGHTALYWYRQSLGQGLEFLIYFQGNSAPDKSGLPSDRFSAERTGGSVSTLTIQRTQQEDSAVYLCASSLDWVSEQFFGPGTRLTVL.

V is TRBV6-5 and J is TRBJ2-1; D is ambiguous. Germline values: CDR1 MNHEY, CDR2 SVGAGI. This CDR3 spans 12 amino acids. The ends were cut back, 5 bases at V and 5 bases at J, with 7 bases in the middle. CDR3 amino acids: CASSRANNEQFF. The CDR3 DNA follows: TGTGCCAGCAGTAGGGCCAACAATGAGCAGTTCTTC.

With regard to this clone: Germline and junction disagree at one end, which may indicate a read error. The V call is TRBV10-3, the J call TRBJ2-7, with D possibly matching TRBD1 (6 bases). CDR3 length equals 14 residues. Germline assignment: CDR1 ENHRY and CDR2 SYGVKD. DNA for the CDR3: TGTGCCATCAGTGAGTCCCGGATGCGGACAGCCTCTAAGTTC. Protein product: CAISESRMRTASKF.

The chain links TRBV18 to TRBJ1-2; D is unclear. Between the trimmed V and J ends, which lost 5 bases and 8 bases, there was a span of 21 bases. Germline-derived CDR1 and CDR2 are KGHSH and LQKENI. This CDR3 spans 15 amino acids. As DNA, the CDR3 is TGTGCCAGCTCATTATCCCTGGAAGGGATGGGAGGCTACACCTTC. Protein: CASSLSLEGMGGYTF.

The gene calls are TRBV27 and TRBJ2-1; 7 nucleotides align to TRBD2. Per germline, CDR1 MNHEY and CDR2 SMNVEV (reference sequence). V was clipped by 0 bases and J by 7 bases; unmatched bases: 3. The CDR3 contains 14 residues. As DNA, the CDR3 is TGTGCCAGCAGTTTATCACTAGCGCTGAATGAGCAGTTCTTC. It translates to CASSLSLALNEQFF.

V and J are TRBV4-1 and TRBJ2-7; 8 nucleotides align to TRBD1. Germline values: CDR1 MGHRA, CDR2 YSYEKL. The CDR3 is 17 residues long. Trimming at V came to 3 bases and at J to 3 bases, leaving 13 bases not matched to a gene. The DNA of the CDR3 is TGCGCCAGCAGCCACCTATCAGGGCGGGACAGGAGCTACGAGCAGTACTTC. Its protein is CASSHLSGRDRSYEQYF.

V usage is TRBV10-2 and J usage is TRBJ1-2, with unresolved D. Germline CDR1 is WSHSY and CDR2 is SAAADI. Trimming shortened V by 6 bases and J by 5 bases, and 13 bases separated the two germline ends. CDR3 length: 13 residues. Here the CDR3 reads CASSSELVYGYTF. CDR3 DNA sequence: TGCGCCAGCAGCTCAGAGCTGGTGTATGGCTACACCTTC.

A single count supports this clone. The chain employs TRBV6-1 and TRBJ2-4, with 14 bases aligning to TRBD2. The germline V gene has CDR1 MNHNS and CDR2 SASEGT. This CDR3 has 20 residues. With V trimmed by 3 bases and J by 2 bases, 12 bases remained unmatched. In nucleotides, the CDR3 is TGTGCCAGCAGTGAGGGTCGACTAGCGGGGGGGAGGTGGTCCAAAAACATTCAGTACTTC. It specifies CASSEGRLAGGRWSKNIQYF.

The J gene is TRBJ2-7, the V gene TRBV7-8, with 10 positions matching TRBD1. V gave up 4 bases and J gave up 3 bases; unmatched junction bases: 12. The CDR3 runs to 17 residues. Germline loops: CDR1 SGHVS, CDR2 FQNEAQ. The CDR3 nucleotides are TGTGCCAGCAGCTCTGATTCGGGACAGGGGCTAGACTACGAGCAGTACTTC. Amino acids: CASSSDSGQGLDYEQYF.

DNA of the CDR3: TGTGCCAGCAGTCCCCGGGGGAAAGATGGCTACACCTTC. Its translation: CASSPRGKDGYTF. The rearrangement links TRBV12-3 or TRBV12-4 to TRBJ1-2, with D tentatively TRBD1 (5 bases). This CDR3 region has 13 residues. V lost 5 bases, J lost 6 bases, and 13 bases lay in between.

The chain combines TRBV9 with TRBJ2-3; 7 bases map to TRBD2. Germline V CDR1 and CDR2: SGDLS, YYNGEE. This CDR3 is built from 15 residues. Germline trimming cut 4 bases from V and 1 base from J; bases unmatched to any gene: 6. The CDR3 DNA is TGTGCCAGCAGCCTGTCTAGCGGTGGCACAGATACGCAGTATTTT. Encoded protein: CASSLSSGGTDTQYF. The variable domain in full, completed from reference TRBV9 and TRBJ2-3, reads DSGVTQTPKHLITATGQRVTLRCSPRSGDLSVYWYQQSLDQGLQFLIQYYNGEERAKGNILERFSAQQFPDLHSELNLSSLELGDSALYFCASSLSSGGTDTQYFGPGTRLTVL.

The V gene is TRBV9, the J gene TRBJ2-4; tentatively, D is TRBD1 or TRBD2 (5 bases each). Germline V gene lookup returns CDR1 SGDLS and CDR2 YYNGEE. The CDR3 contains 14 residues. The V and J ends lost 4 bases and 5 bases respectively, with 13 bases between them. The chain's CDR3 is CASSPRDGENIQYF. For the CDR3, the DNA is TGTGCCAGCAGCCCTCGGGACGGAGAAAACATTCAGTACTTC.

The gene calls are TRBV11-3 and TRBJ2-5; D remains ambiguous. Germline loops: CDR1 SGHNT, CDR2 YENEEA. V dropped 5 bases and J dropped 9 bases, with 16 bases sitting between them. This CDR3 is 13 amino acids long. CDR3 nucleotides: TGTGCCAGCAGCATCCGTTCCCCAGGTCCCCAGTACTTC. This gives the protein CASSIRSPGPQYF.

The genes are TRBV7-8 and TRBJ1-1; D not certain. V dropped 5 bases and J dropped 1 base, with 5 bases sitting between them. The length of the CDR3 is 12 residues. Germline CDR1 SGHVS, CDR2 FQNEAQ. Here the CDR3 reads CASSRGNTEAFF. The CDR3 coding sequence is TGTGCCAGCAGCCGCGGGAACACTGAAGCTTTCTTT.